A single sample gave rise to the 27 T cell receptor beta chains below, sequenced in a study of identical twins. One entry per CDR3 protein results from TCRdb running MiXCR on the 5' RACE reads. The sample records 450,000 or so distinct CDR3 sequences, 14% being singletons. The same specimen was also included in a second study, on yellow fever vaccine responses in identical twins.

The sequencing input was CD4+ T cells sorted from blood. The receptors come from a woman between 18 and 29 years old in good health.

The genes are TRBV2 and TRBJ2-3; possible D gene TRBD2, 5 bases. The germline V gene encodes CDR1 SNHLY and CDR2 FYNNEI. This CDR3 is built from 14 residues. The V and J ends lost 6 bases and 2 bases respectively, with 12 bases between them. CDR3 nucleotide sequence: TGTGCCAGCAGGAGGGCCCCAGTCACAGATACGCAGTATTTT. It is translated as CASRRAPVTDTQYF.

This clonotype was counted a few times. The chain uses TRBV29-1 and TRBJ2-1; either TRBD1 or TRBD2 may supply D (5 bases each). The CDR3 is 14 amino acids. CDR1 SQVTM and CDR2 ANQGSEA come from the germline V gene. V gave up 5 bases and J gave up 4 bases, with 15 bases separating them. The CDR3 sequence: CSVSGRRFYNEQFF. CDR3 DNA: TGCAGCGTTTCGGGACGCCGGTTTTACAATGAGCAGTTCTTC.

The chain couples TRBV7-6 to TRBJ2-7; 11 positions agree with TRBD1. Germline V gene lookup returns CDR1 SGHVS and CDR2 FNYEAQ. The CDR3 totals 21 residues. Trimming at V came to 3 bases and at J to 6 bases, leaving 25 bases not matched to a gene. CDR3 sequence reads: CASSLEVAARTGGKSLREQYF. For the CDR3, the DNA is TGTGCCAGCAGCTTGGAGGTAGCGGCGAGGACAGGGGGCAAATCGCTTCGCGAGCAGTACTTC. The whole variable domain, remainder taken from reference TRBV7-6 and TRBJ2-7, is GAGVSQSPRYKVTKRGQDVALRCDPISGHVSLYWYRQALGQGPEFLTYFNYEAQQDKSGLPNDRFSAERPEGSISTLTIQRTEQRDSAMYRCASSLEVAARTGGKSLREQYFGPGTRLTVT.

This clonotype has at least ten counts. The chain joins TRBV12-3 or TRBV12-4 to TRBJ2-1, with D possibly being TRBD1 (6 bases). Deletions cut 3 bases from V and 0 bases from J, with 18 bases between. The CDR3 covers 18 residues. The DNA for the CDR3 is TGTGCCAGCAGTTTTGACCCTCCGGGACACAGCTCCTACAATGAGCAGTTCTTC. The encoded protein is CASSFDPPGHSSYNEQFF.

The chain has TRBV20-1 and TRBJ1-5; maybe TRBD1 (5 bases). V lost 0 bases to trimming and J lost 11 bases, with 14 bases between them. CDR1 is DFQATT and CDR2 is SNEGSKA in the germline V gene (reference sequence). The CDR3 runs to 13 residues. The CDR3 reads CSARDPGAKTQHF. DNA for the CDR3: TGCAGTGCTAGAGACCCTGGGGCCAAAACCCAGCATTTT.

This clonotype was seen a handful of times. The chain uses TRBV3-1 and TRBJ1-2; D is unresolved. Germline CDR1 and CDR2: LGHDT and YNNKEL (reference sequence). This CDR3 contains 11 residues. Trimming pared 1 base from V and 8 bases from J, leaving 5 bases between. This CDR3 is CASSQGSGYTF. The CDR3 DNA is TGTGCCAGCAGCCAAGGCTCCGGCTACACCTTC.

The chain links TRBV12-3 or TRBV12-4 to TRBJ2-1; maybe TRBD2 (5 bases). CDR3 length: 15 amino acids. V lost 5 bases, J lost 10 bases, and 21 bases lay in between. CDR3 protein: CASSLRIGLGGEQFF. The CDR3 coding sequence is TGTGCCAGCAGTCTCCGTATAGGGTTAGGAGGCGAGCAGTTCTTC.

The CDR3 DNA follows: TGCAGTGCTAGCCAGGACTTCACAGATACGCAGTATTTT. Its protein is CSASQDFTDTQYF. The V and J genes are TRBV20-1 and TRBJ2-3; D perhaps matches TRBD2 (5 bases). V was cut by 3 bases and J by 2 bases, with 9 bases left in between. The CDR3 loop spans 13 amino acids. Germline V CDR1 and CDR2: DFQATT, SNEGSKA (reference sequence).

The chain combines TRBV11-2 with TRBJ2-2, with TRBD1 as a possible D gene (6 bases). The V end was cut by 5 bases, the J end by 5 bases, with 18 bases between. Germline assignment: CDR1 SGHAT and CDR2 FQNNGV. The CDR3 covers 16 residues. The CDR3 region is CASSPQIWDITGELFF. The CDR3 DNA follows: TGTGCCAGCAGCCCCCAAATTTGGGACATTACCGGGGAGCTGTTTTTT.

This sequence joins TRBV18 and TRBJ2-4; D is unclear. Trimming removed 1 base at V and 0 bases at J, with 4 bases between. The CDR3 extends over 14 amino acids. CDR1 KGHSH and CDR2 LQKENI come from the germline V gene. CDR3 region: CASSPLEAKNIQYF. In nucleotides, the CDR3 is TGTGCCAGCTCACCACTTGAAGCCAAAAACATTCAGTACTTC.

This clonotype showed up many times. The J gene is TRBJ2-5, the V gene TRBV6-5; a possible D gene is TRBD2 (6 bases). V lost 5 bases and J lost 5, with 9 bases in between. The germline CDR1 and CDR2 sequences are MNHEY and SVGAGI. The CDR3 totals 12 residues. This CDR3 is CASSRGEETQYF. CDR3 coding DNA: TGTGCCAGCAGTCGCGGGGAGGAGACCCAGTACTTC.

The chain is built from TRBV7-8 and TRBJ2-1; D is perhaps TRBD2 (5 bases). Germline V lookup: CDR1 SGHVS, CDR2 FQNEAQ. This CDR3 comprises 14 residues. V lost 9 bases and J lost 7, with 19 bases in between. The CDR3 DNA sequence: TGTGCCAGTTCCGTCCTCCGGAGGTTAAATGAGCAGTTCTTC. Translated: CASSVLRRLNEQFF. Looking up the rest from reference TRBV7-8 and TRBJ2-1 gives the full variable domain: GAGVSQSPRYKVAKRGQDVALRCDPISGHVSLFWYQQALGQGPEFLTYFQNEAQLDKSGLPSDRFFAERPEGSVSTLKIQRTQQEDSAVYLCASSVLRRLNEQFFGPGTRLTVL.

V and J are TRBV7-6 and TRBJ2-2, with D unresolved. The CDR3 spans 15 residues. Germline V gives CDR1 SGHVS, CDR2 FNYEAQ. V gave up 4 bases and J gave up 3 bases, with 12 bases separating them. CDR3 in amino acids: CASSSQDGYTGELFF. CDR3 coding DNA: TGTGCCAGCAGCTCCCAGGACGGCTACACCGGGGAGCTGTTTTTT. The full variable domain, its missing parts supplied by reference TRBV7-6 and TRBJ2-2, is GAGVSQSPRYKVTKRGQDVALRCDPISGHVSLYWYRQALGQGPEFLTYFNYEAQQDKSGLPNDRFSAERPEGSISTLTIQRTEQRDSAMYRCASSSQDGYTGELFFGEGSRLTVL.

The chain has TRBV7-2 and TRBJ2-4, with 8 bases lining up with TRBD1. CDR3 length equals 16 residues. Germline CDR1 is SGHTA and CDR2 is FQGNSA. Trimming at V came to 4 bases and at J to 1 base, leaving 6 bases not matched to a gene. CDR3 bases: TGTGCCAGCAGCTCTGGACAGGGCTACGCCAAAAACATTCAGTACTTC. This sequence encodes CASSSGQGYAKNIQYF.

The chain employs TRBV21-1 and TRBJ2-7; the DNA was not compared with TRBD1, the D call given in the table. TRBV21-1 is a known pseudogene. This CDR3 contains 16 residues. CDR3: CASSKGTGVEYNEQYF. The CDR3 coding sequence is TGTGCCAGCAGCAAAGGGACAGGGGTTGAGTACAACGAGCAGTACTTC.

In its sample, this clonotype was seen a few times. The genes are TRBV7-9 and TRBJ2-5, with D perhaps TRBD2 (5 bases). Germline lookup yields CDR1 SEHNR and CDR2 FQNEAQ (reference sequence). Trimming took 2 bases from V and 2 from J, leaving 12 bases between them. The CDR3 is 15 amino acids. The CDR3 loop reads CASSLTRQLQETQYF. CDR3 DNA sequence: TGTGCCAGCAGCTTAACTAGGCAGCTTCAAGAGACCCAGTACTTC.

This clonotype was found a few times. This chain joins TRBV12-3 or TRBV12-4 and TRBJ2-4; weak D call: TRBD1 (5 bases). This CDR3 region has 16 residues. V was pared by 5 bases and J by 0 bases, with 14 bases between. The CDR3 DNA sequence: TGTGCCAGCAGTCCCTTTACAGGAATAGCCAAAAACATTCAGTACTTC. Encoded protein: CASSPFTGIAKNIQYF.

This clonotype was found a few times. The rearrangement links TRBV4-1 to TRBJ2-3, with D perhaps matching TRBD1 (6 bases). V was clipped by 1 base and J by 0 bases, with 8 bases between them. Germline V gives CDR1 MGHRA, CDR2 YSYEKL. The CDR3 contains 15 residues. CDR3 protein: CASSQAQGSTDTQYF. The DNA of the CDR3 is TGCGCCAGCAGCCAAGCCCAGGGGAGCACAGATACGCAGTATTTT.

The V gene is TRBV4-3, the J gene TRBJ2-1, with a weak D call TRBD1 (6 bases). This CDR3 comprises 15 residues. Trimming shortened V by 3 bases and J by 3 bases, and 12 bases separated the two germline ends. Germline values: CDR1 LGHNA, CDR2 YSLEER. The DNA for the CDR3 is TGCGCCAGCAGCCAGGTACCAGGGGACTACAATGAGCAGTTCTTC. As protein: CASSQVPGDYNEQFF.

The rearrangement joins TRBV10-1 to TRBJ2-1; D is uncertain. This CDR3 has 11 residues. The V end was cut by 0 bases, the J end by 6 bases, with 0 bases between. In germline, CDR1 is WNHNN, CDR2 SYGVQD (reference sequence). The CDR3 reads CASSESNEQFF. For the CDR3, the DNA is TGCGCCAGCAGTGAGTCCAATGAGCAGTTCTTC.

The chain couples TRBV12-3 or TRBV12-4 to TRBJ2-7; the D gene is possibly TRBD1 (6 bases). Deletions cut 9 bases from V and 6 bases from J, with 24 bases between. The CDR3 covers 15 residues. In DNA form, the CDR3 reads TGTGCCAGACTCCTGGGGGCAGGGTCGAAGGGCGAGCAGTACTTC. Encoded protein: CARLLGAGSKGEQYF.

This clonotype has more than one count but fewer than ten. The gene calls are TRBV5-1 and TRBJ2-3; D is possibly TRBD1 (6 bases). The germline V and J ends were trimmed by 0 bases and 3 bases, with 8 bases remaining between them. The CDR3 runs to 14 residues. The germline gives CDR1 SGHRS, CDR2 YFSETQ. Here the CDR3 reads CASSLEQGTDTQYF. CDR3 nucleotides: TGCGCCAGCAGCTTGGAACAGGGAACAGATACGCAGTATTTT. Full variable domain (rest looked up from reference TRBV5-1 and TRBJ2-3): KAGVTQTPRYLIKTRGQQVTLSCSPISGHRSVSWYQQTPGQGLQFLFEYFSETQRNKGNFPGRFSGRQFSNSRSEMNVSTLELGDSALYLCASSLEQGTDTQYFGPGTRLTVL.

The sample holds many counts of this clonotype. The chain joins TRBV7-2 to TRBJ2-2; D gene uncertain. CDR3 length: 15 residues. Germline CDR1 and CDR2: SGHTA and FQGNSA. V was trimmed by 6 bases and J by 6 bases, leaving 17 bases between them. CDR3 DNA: TGTGCCAGCAGTTATCAAGTTTTAGCAGCCGGGGAGCTGTTTTTT. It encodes CASSYQVLAAGELFF.

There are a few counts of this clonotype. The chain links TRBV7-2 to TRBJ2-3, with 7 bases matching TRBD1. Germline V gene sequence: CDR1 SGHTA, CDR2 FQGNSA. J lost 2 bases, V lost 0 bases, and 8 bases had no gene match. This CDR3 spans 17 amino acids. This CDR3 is CASSLAPGTAFTDTQYF. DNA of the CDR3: TGTGCCAGCAGCTTAGCGCCGGGGACAGCCTTCACAGATACGCAGTATTTT.

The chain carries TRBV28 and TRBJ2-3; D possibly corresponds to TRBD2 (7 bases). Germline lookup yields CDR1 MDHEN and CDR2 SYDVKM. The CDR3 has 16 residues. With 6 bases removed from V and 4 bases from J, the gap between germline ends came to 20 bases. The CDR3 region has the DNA TGTGCCAGCAGCAATATGGGGGGGGCAGGGGCAGATACGCAGTATTTT. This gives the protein CASSNMGGAGADTQYF.

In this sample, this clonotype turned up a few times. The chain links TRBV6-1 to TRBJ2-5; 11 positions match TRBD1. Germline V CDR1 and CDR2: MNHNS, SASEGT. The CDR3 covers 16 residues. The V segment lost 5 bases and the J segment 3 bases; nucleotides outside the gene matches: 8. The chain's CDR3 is CASSPGDRGWEETQYF. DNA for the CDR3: TGTGCCAGCAGTCCCGGGGACAGGGGGTGGGAAGAGACCCAGTACTTC.

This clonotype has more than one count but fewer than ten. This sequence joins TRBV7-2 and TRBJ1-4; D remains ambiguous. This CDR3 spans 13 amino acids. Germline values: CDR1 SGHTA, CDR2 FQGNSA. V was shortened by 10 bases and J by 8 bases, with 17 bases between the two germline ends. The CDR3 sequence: CATTVVGGEKLFF. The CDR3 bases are TGTGCCACCACCGTAGTAGGTGGGGAAAAACTGTTTTTT. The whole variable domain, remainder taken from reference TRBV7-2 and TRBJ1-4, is GAGVSQSPSNKVTEKGKDVELRCDPISGHTALYWYRQSLGQGLEFLIYFQGNSAPDKSGLPSDRFSAERTGGSVSTLTIQRTQQEDSAVYLCATTVVGGEKLFFGSGTQLSVL.